This TCR beta chain was sequenced for a study of T cell responses to AZD1222 COVID-19 vaccine. TCRdb keeps only in-frame clones here, not all; method: immunoSEQ multiplex PCR. The sample lists some 120,000 clones; approximately 89% were seen once. The TCR originated in an adult who received the AZD1222 COVID-19 vaccine. The source was peripheral blood, collected 28 days after the second AZD1222 dose.

CDR3 in DNA: TGTGCCACGCAGAGGGGGGGGTCCTACAATGAGCAGTTCTTC. Its translation: CATQRGGSYNEQFF. J is TRBJ2-1 and V is TRBV28, with D possibly matching TRBD2 (7 bases). The germline CDR1 and CDR2 sequences are MDHEN and SYDVKM. The CDR3 has 14 residues. Trimming left V 10 bases short and J 1 base short, with 14 bases between.